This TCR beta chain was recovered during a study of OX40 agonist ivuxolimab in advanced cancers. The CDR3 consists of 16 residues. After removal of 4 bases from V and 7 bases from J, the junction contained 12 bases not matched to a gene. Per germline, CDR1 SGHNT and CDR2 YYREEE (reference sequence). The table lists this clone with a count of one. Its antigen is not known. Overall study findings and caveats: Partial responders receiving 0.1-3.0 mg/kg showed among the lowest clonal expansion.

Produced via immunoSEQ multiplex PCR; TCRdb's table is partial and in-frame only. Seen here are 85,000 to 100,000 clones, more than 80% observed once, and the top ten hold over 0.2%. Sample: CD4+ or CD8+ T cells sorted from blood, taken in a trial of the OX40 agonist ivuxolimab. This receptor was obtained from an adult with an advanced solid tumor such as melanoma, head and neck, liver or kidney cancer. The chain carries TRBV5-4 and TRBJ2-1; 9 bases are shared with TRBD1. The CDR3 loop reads CASSRGTGTGTNEQFF. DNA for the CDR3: TGTGCCAGCAGCCGTGGAACCGGGACAGGGACTAATGAGCAGTTCTTC.